A selection of T cell receptor beta chains follows, all from one sample in a study of identical twins. Using its own MiXCR run on the 5' RACE reads, TCRdb lists one record per CDR3 protein. The table shows approximately 690,000 distinct CDR3 sequences, with roughly 6% occurring only once. Material: naive T cells sorted from blood. The receptors come from a young man in good health. CDR3s include the opening cysteine and the closing phenylalanine or tryptophan. D genes are given only for firm matches. A row's size may be missing; if present it is once, few, many or a size class.

v_gene	d_gene	j_gene	abundance	CDR3aa	CDR3nt
TRBV24-1	.	TRBJ2-2	many	CATSDRGSHTGELFF	TGTGCCACCAGTGATCGGGGGTCTCACACCGGGGAGCTGTTTTTT
TRBV9	.	TRBJ1-6	few	CASSVSMGSPLHF	TGTGCCAGCAGCGTATCAATGGGTTCACCCCTCCACTTT
TRBV10-3	.	TRBJ2-1	many	CAMGTRLDPPEQFF	TGTGCCATGGGAACCAGACTAGATCCCCCTGAGCAGTTCTTC
TRBV15	TRBD2	TRBJ2-1	few	CATSRLPSGSLFF	TGTGCCACCAGCAGACTCCCTAGCGGGAGTCTGTTCTTC
TRBV18	.	TRBJ2-7	few	CASSRDGDLTYEQYF	TGTGCCAGCTCACGGGACGGAGATTTAACCTACGAGCAGTACTTC
TRBV29-1	.	TRBJ1-6	many	CSARGSYNSPLHF	TGCAGCGCCCGTGGGTCCTATAATTCACCCCTCCACTTT
TRBV19	.	TRBJ1-1	.	CASSIGWGSGAEAFF	TGTGCCAGTAGTATAGGGTGGGGATCCGGGGCTGAAGCTTTCTTT
TRBV20-1	.	TRBJ2-2	.	CSARDLKLSNTGELFF	TGCAGTGCTAGAGATCTTAAACTGTCGAACACCGGGGAGCTGTTTTTT
TRBV25-1	TRBD2	TRBJ2-4	.	CASSEGLAGPLAKNIQYF	TGTGCCAGCAGTGAGGGACTAGCGGGCCCCCTAGCCAAAAACATTCAGTACTTC
TRBV18	TRBD2	TRBJ2-3	.	CASSPPGLASVDTQYF	TGTGCCAGCTCACCACCGGGACTAGCTTCGGTCGATACGCAGTATTTT
TRBV4-3	.	TRBJ2-7	many	CASSQDLPGPTSYEQYF	TGCGCCAGCAGCCAAGATCTTCCAGGGCCCACCTCCTACGAGCAGTACTTC
TRBV12-3/TRBV12-4	.	TRBJ1-5	many	CASSLGENNQPQHF	TGTGCCAGCAGTTTAGGAGAAAACAATCAGCCCCAGCATTTT
TRBV28	.	TRBJ2-7	many	CASSSMGQQYF	TGTGCCAGCAGTTCAATGGGGCAGCAGTACTTC
TRBV2	.	TRBJ1-2	.	CASSELSYGYTF	TGTGCCAGCAGTGAATTATCCTATGGCTACACCTTC
TRBV29-1	.	TRBJ2-5	many	CSVESRTSPQETQYF	TGCAGCGTTGAAAGTCGGACATCACCCCAAGAGACCCAGTACTTC
TRBV6-4	TRBD2	TRBJ2-3	many	CASSRTSGSRTDTQYF	TGTGCCAGCAGCCGGACTAGCGGGAGTCGTACAGATACGCAGTATTTT
TRBV12-3/TRBV12-4	TRBD1	TRBJ1-2	many	CASSMTGHGYTF	TGTGCCAGCAGTATGACAGGGCATGGCTACACCTTC
TRBV20-1	.	TRBJ2-7	few	CSATPLQNLYEQYF	TGCAGTGCCACTCCCCTCCAAAACCTCTACGAGCAGTACTTC
TRBV2	.	TRBJ1-1	.	CASSDSAGELEAFF	TGTGCCAGCAGTGATTCGGCAGGGGAACTTGAAGCTTTCTTT
TRBV5-1	.	TRBJ2-1	few	CASSLGLGRRENYNEQFF	TGCGCCAGCAGCTTGGGCCTCGGGCGGCGGGAAAACTACAATGAGCAGTTCTTC
TRBV5-1	.	TRBJ2-7	many	CASSFRPETSYEQYF	TGCGCCAGCAGCTTTCGGCCAGAAACCTCCTACGAGCAGTACTTC
TRBV20-1	.	TRBJ2-5	many	CSASSGEGGETQYF	TGCAGTGCTAGCTCGGGAGAGGGAGGAGAGACCCAGTACTTC
TRBV2	.	TRBJ2-3	.	CASSVENLSTDTQYF	TGTGCCAGCAGTGTGGAGAACCTTAGCACAGATACGCAGTATTTT
TRBV12-3/TRBV12-4	TRBD1	TRBJ1-2	many	CASSGDMEGANYYGYTF	TGTGCCAGCAGTGGGGATATGGAGGGGGCGAATTACTATGGCTACACCTTC
TRBV12-3/TRBV12-4	.	TRBJ1-6	.	CASSTGRGSYNSPLHF	TGTGCCAGCTCCACCGGCCGGGGCAGCTATAATTCACCCCTCCACTTT
TRBV20-1	.	TRBJ2-2	many	CSAPHSQGAGELFF	TGCAGTGCTCCGCATTCTCAGGGCGCCGGGGAGCTGTTTTTT
TRBV4-3	TRBD2	TRBJ2-2	few	CASSQDPAGVAGELFF	TGCGCCAGCAGCCAAGATCCAGCGGGAGTGGCCGGGGAGCTGTTTTTT